The subject of this entry is one T cell receptor (beta chain). Profiling relied on immunoSEQ multiplex PCR, and the TCRdb table lists in-frame clones only, not all of them. Of about 50,000 clones listed, 82% are singletons. J gave up 1 base and V 3 bases, and 3 bases lay outside the gene matches. Germline loops: CDR1 MNHNS, CDR2 SASEGT. The CDR3 has 18 residues. This entry is derived from a study of OX40 agonist ivuxolimab in advanced cancers. The source material was CD4+ or CD8+ T cells sorted from blood, sampled in a trial of the OX40 agonist ivuxolimab. The chain is built from TRBV6-1 and TRBJ2-1; 16 bases map to TRBD2. This sequence originates from an adult with an advanced solid tumor such as melanoma, head and neck, liver or kidney cancer. This CDR3 is CASSEGLAGGRSYNEQFF. CDR3 nucleotide sequence: TGTGCCAGCAGTGAGGGACTAGCGGGGGGGCGTTCCTACAATGAGCAGTTCTTC.